This TCR beta chain was recorded in a study of T cells in Graves' hyperthyroidism and ophthalmopathy. Uncontrolled infection, other autoimmune disease, pregnancy or lactation disqualified patients from enrolment. Authors of the study amplified TCR beta CDR3 regions from RNA transcripts. The HTBI primer set served for first-round RT-PCR of the TCR CDR3. TCRdb reprocessed the multiplex PCR reads via MiXCR and lists one record per CDR3 protein. The data contain more than 300,000 distinct CDR3 sequences, approximately 17% of them singletons. The V gene's germline CDR1 is MNHNS and CDR2 SASEGT. The CDR3 is made up of 15 amino acids. The junction had 9 bases not matched to a gene; V was cut back by 6 bases and J by 6 bases.

The material sequenced was blood. This receptor was obtained from a man in his late teens or twenties with Graves' ophthalmopathy. The chain employs TRBV6-1 and TRBJ1-5; 9 bases map to TRBD1. DNA of the CDR3: TGTGCCAGCAGGCCGGGACAGGGTGGCGTTCAGCCCCAGCATTTT. Protein product: CASRPGQGGVQPQHF.